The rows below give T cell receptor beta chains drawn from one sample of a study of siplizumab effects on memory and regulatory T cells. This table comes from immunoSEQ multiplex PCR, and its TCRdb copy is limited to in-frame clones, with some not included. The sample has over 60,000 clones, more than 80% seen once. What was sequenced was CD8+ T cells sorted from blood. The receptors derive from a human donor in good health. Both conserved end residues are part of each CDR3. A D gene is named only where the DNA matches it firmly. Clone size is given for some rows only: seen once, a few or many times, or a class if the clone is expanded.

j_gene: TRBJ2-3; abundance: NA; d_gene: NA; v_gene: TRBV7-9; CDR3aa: CASSFHGGSSDTQYF; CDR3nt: TGTGCCAGCAGCTTTCATGGGGGGAGCTCAGATACGCAGTATTTT
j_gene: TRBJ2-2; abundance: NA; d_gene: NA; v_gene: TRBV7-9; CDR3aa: CASSFPRDLFTGELFF; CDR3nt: TGTGCCAGCAGTTTTCCCCGGGACCTCTTCACCGGGGAGCTGTTTTTT
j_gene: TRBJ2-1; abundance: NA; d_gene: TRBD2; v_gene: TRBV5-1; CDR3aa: CASSDLAGVVGNEQFF; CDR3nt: TGCGCCAGCAGCGATCTAGCGGGAGTGGTGGGCAATGAGCAGTTCTTC
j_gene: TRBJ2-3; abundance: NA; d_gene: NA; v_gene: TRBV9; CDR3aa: CASSGTFITDTQYF; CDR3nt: TGTGCCAGCAGCGGGACTTTTATCACAGATACGCAGTATTTT
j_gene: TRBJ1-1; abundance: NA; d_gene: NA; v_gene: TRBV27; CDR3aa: CASSLMENTEAFF; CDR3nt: TGTGCCAGCAGCCTCATGGAGAACACTGAAGCTTTCTTT
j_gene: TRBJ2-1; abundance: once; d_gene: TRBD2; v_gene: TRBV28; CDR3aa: CASRLAGGMNEQFF; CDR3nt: TGTGCCAGCAGATTAGCGGGAGGGATGAATGAGCAGTTCTTC
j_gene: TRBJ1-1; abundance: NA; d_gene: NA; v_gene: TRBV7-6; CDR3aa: CASSLGDHGNTEAFF; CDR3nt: TGTGCCAGCAGCTTAGGAGACCACGGGAACACTGAAGCTTTCTTT
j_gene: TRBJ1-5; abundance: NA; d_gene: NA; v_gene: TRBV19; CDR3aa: CASTSWTAGQPQHF; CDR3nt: TGTGCCAGTACCTCGTGGACGGCGGGTCAGCCCCAGCATTTT
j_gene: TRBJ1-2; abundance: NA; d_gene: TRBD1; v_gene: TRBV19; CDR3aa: CASSKRDREFNYGYTF; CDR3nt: TGTGCCAGTAGTAAACGGGACAGGGAATTTAACTATGGCTACACCTTC
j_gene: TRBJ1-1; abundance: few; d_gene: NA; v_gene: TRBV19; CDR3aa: CASSPVPGGTEAFF; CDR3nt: TGTGCCAGTAGTCCCGTCCCGGGAGGCACTGAAGCTTTCTTT
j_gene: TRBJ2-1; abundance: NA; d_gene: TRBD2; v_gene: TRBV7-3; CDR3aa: CASSLLAGEYNEQFF; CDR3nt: TGTGCCAGCAGCTTACTAGCGGGGGAATACAATGAGCAGTTCTTC
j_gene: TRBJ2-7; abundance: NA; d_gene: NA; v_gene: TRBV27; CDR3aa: CASSLQLPHEQYF; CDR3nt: TGTGCCAGCAGTTTACAACTCCCCCACGAGCAGTACTTC
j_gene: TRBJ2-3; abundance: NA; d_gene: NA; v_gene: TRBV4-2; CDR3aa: CASPGASTDTQYF; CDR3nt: TGTGCCAGCCCGGGGGCGAGCACAGATACGCAGTATTTT
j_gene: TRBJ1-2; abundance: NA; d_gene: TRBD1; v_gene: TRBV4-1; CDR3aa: CASSPNRGPNYGYTF; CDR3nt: TGCGCCAGCAGCCCTAACAGGGGGCCTAACTATGGCTACACCTTC
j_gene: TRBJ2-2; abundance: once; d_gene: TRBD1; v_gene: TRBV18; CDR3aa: CASSPTGAPILNTGELFF; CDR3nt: TGTGCCAGCTCGCCCACAGGGGCCCCCATCCTGAACACCGGGGAGCTGTTTTTT
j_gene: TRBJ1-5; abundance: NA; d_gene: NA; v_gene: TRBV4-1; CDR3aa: CASSPFSVEGHNQPQHF; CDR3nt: TGCGCCAGCAGCCCGTTTAGTGTCGAAGGGCACAATCAGCCCCAGCATTTT
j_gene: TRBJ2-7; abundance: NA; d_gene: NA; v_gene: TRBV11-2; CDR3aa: CASRAYEQYF; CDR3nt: TGTGCCAGCAGGGCCTACGAGCAGTACTTC
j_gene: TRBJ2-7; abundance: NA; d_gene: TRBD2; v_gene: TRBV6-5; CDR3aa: CASSYSNAGDHEQYF; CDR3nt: TGTGCCAGCAGTTACTCGAACGCGGGGGACCACGAGCAGTACTTC
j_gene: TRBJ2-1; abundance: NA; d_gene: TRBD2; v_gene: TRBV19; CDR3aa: CASSPGGSSYNEQFF; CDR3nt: TGTGCCAGTAGTCCCGGGGGGAGCTCCTACAATGAGCAGTTCTTC
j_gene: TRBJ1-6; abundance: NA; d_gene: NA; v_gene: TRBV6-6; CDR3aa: CASSFAGRHYSPLHF; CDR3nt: TGTGCCAGCAGTTTCGCGGGCAGGCACTACTCACCCCTCCACTTT
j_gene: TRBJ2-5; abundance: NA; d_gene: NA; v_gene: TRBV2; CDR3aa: CASSETGLGETQYF; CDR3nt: TGTGCCAGCAGTGAAACCGGACTTGGGGAGACCCAGTACTTC
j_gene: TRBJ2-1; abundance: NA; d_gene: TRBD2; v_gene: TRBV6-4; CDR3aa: CASSPGTSGRPDEQFF; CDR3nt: TGTGCCAGCAGTCCCGGGACTAGCGGGAGACCAGATGAGCAGTTCTTC
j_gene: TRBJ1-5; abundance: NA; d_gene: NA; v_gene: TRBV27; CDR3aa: CASSGTTGGNQPQHF; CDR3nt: TGTGCCAGCTCCGGGACCACTGGGGGCAATCAGCCCCAGCATTTT
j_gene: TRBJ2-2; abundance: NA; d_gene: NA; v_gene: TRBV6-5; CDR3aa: CASSSPGGDGELFF; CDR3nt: TGTGCCAGCAGCTCCCCCGGCGGAGACGGGGAGCTGTTTTTT